This TCR beta chain derives from a study of T-cell reconstitution after alpha-beta-depleted transplantation in children. Unique molecular identifiers were used in preparing the TCRbeta library. One entry per CDR3 protein, called by TCRdb with MiXCR from the PCR reads. The sample records roughly 500,000 distinct CDR3 sequences, around 13% being singletons. The CDR3 runs 13 residues. The V gene's germline CDR1 is MNHEY and CDR2 SMNVEV (reference sequence). V lost 3 bases and J lost 8, with 12 bases in between. This clonotype appeared a few times. This specimen consisted of PBMCs from the stem cell graft donor, obtained from the stem cell graft. The source is a human donor who donated a stem cell graft to a child with combined immunodeficiency. The chain links TRBV27 to TRBJ2-3, with D possibly TRBD1 on 6 matching bases. For the CDR3, the DNA is TGTGCCAGCAGTTTCGCAGGGGAACTTACGCAGTATTTT. Translating it yields CASSFAGELTQYF.